The 5 T cell receptor beta chains below come from one sample, sequenced in a study of early T cells in non-severe SARS-CoV-2 infection. TCRdb re-derived calls from the 5' RACE reads in MiXCR, one entry per CDR3 protein. This repertoire shows approximately 74,000 distinct CDR3 sequences, 13% to 15% found once; its top ten account for 9.5% to 12%. Specimen: whole blood. The receptor source for this set is an adult who was a healthcare worker with PCR-confirmed SARS-CoV-2 infection or an uninfected control (not recorded which).

CDR3 sequence reads: CASSKLAGGTYEQYF. Here the CDR3 DNA reads TGTGCCAGCAGTAAGCTAGCGGGGGGAACCTACGAGCAGTACTTC. The V call is TRBV6-5, the J call TRBJ2-7, with 11 bases identical to TRBD2. CDR1 is MNHEY and CDR2 is SVGAGI in the germline V gene. With 5 bases clipped from V and 2 bases from J, the junction kept 5 bases outside the gene matches. The CDR3 totals 15 residues.

A few counts support this clonotype. The CDR3 sequence is CASSGGSRTEAFF. For the CDR3, the DNA is TGTGCCAGCAGTGGTGGATCCCGCACTGAAGCTTTCTTT. J is TRBJ1-1 and V is TRBV2; D gene uncertain. The V end lost 4 bases, the J end lost 4 bases, and 10 bases lay between the germline ends. This CDR3 is built from 13 residues. Germline V CDR1 and CDR2: SNHLY, FYNNEI. Based on the CDR3 plus reference TRBV2 and TRBJ1-1, the full variable domain is EPEVTQTPSHQVTQMGQEVILRCVPISNHLYFYWYRQILGQKVEFLVSFYNNEISEKSEIFDDQFSVERPDGSNFTLKIRSTKLEDSAMYFCASSGGSRTEAFFGQGTRLTVV.

This clonotype was counted between two and nine times. The rearrangement uses TRBV28 and TRBJ2-3, with D uncertain. The CDR3 covers 12 residues. Germline V gene data show CDR1 as MDHEN and CDR2 as SYDVKM. The V end was cut by 8 bases, the J end by 2 bases, with 8 bases between. CDR3 region: CASCLLTDTQYF. In nucleotides, the CDR3 is TGTGCCAGCTGTCTTCTCACAGATACGCAGTATTTT.

This clonotype has just a few counts. At one boundary the junction diverges from the germline segment, which might be a read error. V is TRBV10-3 and J is TRBJ2-4; D perhaps matches TRBD1 (5 bases). This CDR3 is built from 12 residues. Germline CDR1 and CDR2: ENHRY and SYGVKD. CDR3 residues: CSSGPEGYIQYF. CDR3 DNA sequence: TGCTCTTCAGGGCCCGAAGGCTACATTCAGTACTTC.

This clonotype was counted between two and nine times. V usage is TRBV7-9 and J usage is TRBJ1-4; D uncertain. The CDR3 extends over 16 amino acids. Germline CDR1 is SEHNR and CDR2 is FQNEAQ (reference sequence). V dropped 4 bases and J dropped 0 bases, with 12 bases sitting between them. CDR3 sequence reads: CASSSYHTATNEKLFF. The DNA for the CDR3 is TGTGCCAGCAGCTCTTACCACACGGCAACTAATGAAAAACTGTTTTTT.